The 13 T cell receptor beta chains presented below share a single source sample, sequenced in a study of T cell repertoires in cytomegalovirus infection. TCRdb reanalysed the reads using MiXCR and keeps one entry per CDR3 protein. The table has about 740,000 distinct CDR3 sequences, 30% to 40% seen once; the top ten hold about 20%. No cognate antigen is known for these TCRs. This specimen consisted of cultured PBMCs, obtained from culture after CMV antigen stimulation. The receptors originated from a human donor in good health (CMV status not recorded). Some clones in this sample may be carry-over from other donors' samples.

This clonotype was picked up a small number of times. The gene calls are TRBV4-1 and TRBJ1-5, with D possibly being TRBD1 (5 bases). This CDR3 has 17 amino acids. CDR1 and CDR2 (germline): MGHRA, YSYEKL. V was shortened by 1 base and J by 4 bases, with 17 bases between the two germline ends. The CDR3 DNA sequence: TGCGCCAGCAGCCAAGCCCCCTCGAGGGGACGAAATCAGCCCCAGCATTTT. It codes for CASSQAPSRGRNQPQHF.

The gene calls are TRBV2 and TRBJ2-1; D remains ambiguous. The germline V and J ends were trimmed by 1 base and 6 bases, with 7 bases remaining between them. From germline, CDR1 is SNHLY and CDR2 FYNNEI. The CDR3 is 13 residues long. The CDR3 region is CASSEGTSNEQFF. In DNA, the CDR3 is TGTGCCAGCAGTGAAGGGACGAGCAATGAGCAGTTCTTC.

As regards this clonotype: The missing conserved phenylalanine or tryptophan at the end of this CDR3 makes a read error likely. The CDR3 protein is CASSLVVSQETQYS. In DNA, the CDR3 is TGTGCCAGCAGCTTAGTAGTGAGCCAAGAGACCCAGTACTCC. The chain recombines TRBV7-9 with TRBJ2-5; D remains ambiguous. The CDR3 is 14 amino acids. V gave up 1 base and J gave up 1 base, with 7 bases separating them. Germline CDR1 SEHNR, CDR2 FQNEAQ (reference sequence).

This clonotype has just one count. The rearrangement uses TRBV18 and TRBJ2-1; the D call may be TRBD1 or TRBD2 (5 bases each). The CDR3 totals 13 residues. CDR1 and CDR2 from the germline V gene are KGHSH and LQKENI. Trimming removed 3 bases from V and 7 bases from J, with 10 bases in between. The CDR3 region has the DNA TGTGCCAGCTCACCGTCGGGGCAGAATGAGCAGTTCTTC. Translation: CASSPSGQNEQFF.

This chain joins TRBV5-6 and TRBJ2-2, with 7 bases fitting TRBD2. The CDR3 sequence is 17 residues long. The germline CDR1 and CDR2 sequences are SGHDT and YYEEEE. Trimming took 6 bases from V and 5 from J; bases not matched to a gene: 16. The CDR3 loop is CASTWFRQAGKTGELFF. DNA for the CDR3: TGTGCCAGCACCTGGTTCCGGCAAGCGGGGAAAACCGGGGAGCTGTTTTTT.

The sample holds a few counts of this clonotype. The gene calls are TRBV7-6 and TRBJ2-7; 11 nucleotides align to TRBD2. Germline assignment: CDR1 SGHVS and CDR2 FNYEAQ. The CDR3 extends over 16 amino acids. Unmatched junction bases numbered 7, after V lost 6 bases and J lost 0 bases. DNA of the CDR3: TGTGCCAGCAGTTCCCCTAGCGGGGGGAACTCCTACGAGCAGTACTTC. Encoded protein: CASSSPSGGNSYEQYF.

CDR3 sequence reads: CATSWGGQDEQYF. CDR3 DNA sequence: TGTGCCACCAGCTGGGGAGGCCAAGACGAGCAGTACTTC. This sequence joins TRBV15 and TRBJ2-7; D is possibly TRBD2 (6 bases). Germline V lookup: CDR1 LNHNV, CDR2 YYDKDF (reference sequence). The V and J ends lost 5 bases and 5 bases respectively, with 13 bases between them. The CDR3 is 13 amino acids.

V is TRBV6-2 or TRBV6-3 and J is TRBJ2-5; 7 bases are a match to TRBD2. Germline CDR1 is MNHEY and CDR2 is SVGEGT. J was trimmed by 3 bases and V by 4 bases; bases with no gene match: 8. CDR3 size: 15 residues. Here the CDR3 DNA reads TGTGCCAGCAGTTTTCCCGGACTAGGAAAAGAGACCCAGTACTTC. Protein: CASSFPGLGKETQYF.

This clonotype has a count of ten or more. V usage is TRBV7-2 and J usage is TRBJ1-3, with D unclear. V was shortened by 3 bases and J by 1 base, with 4 bases between the two germline ends. This CDR3 region has 13 residues. The germline V gene has CDR1 SGHTA and CDR2 FQGNSA. CDR3 amino acids: CASSLSSGNTIYF. The CDR3 region has the DNA TGTGCCAGCAGCTTGAGTTCTGGAAACACCATATATTTT.

The chain carries TRBV4-1 and TRBJ2-7; D remains unclear. With 0 bases removed from V and 6 bases from J, the gap between germline ends came to 12 bases. CDR3 length equals 14 residues. Germline CDR1 MGHRA, CDR2 YSYEKL. The CDR3 loop is CASSQEPQAGEQYF. The DNA of the CDR3 is TGCGCCAGCAGCCAAGAACCCCAAGCCGGCGAGCAGTACTTC.

The chain employs TRBV7-2 and TRBJ2-3, with 8 bases fitting TRBD1. The CDR3 runs 13 residues. Germline V gene sequence: CDR1 SGHTA, CDR2 FQGNSA. V shed 5 bases and J 4 bases; nucleotides not matched to a gene: 2. DNA of the CDR3: TGTGCCAGCAGCGCACAGGGGGCAGATACGCAGTATTTT. The encoded protein is CASSAQGADTQYF.

The chain is built from TRBV19 and TRBJ2-7; 10 bases align to TRBD2. V was pared by 5 bases and J by 4 bases, with 8 bases of the junction left unmatched. The germline gives CDR1 LNHDA, CDR2 SQIVND (reference sequence). This CDR3 region has 15 residues. CDR3 nucleotide sequence: TGTGCCAGTAGTCTCAAGGGACTAGCGAATTACGAGCAGTACTTC. Translating it yields CASSLKGLANYEQYF.

The V and J genes are TRBV12-3 or TRBV12-4 and TRBJ1-1; D uncertain. The CDR3 spans 13 residues. With 6 bases removed from V and 7 bases from J, the gap between germline ends came to 15 bases. Here the CDR3 DNA reads TGTGCCAGCAGCCTTCGGGGTAGCCATGAAGCTTTCTTT. As protein: CASSLRGSHEAFF.